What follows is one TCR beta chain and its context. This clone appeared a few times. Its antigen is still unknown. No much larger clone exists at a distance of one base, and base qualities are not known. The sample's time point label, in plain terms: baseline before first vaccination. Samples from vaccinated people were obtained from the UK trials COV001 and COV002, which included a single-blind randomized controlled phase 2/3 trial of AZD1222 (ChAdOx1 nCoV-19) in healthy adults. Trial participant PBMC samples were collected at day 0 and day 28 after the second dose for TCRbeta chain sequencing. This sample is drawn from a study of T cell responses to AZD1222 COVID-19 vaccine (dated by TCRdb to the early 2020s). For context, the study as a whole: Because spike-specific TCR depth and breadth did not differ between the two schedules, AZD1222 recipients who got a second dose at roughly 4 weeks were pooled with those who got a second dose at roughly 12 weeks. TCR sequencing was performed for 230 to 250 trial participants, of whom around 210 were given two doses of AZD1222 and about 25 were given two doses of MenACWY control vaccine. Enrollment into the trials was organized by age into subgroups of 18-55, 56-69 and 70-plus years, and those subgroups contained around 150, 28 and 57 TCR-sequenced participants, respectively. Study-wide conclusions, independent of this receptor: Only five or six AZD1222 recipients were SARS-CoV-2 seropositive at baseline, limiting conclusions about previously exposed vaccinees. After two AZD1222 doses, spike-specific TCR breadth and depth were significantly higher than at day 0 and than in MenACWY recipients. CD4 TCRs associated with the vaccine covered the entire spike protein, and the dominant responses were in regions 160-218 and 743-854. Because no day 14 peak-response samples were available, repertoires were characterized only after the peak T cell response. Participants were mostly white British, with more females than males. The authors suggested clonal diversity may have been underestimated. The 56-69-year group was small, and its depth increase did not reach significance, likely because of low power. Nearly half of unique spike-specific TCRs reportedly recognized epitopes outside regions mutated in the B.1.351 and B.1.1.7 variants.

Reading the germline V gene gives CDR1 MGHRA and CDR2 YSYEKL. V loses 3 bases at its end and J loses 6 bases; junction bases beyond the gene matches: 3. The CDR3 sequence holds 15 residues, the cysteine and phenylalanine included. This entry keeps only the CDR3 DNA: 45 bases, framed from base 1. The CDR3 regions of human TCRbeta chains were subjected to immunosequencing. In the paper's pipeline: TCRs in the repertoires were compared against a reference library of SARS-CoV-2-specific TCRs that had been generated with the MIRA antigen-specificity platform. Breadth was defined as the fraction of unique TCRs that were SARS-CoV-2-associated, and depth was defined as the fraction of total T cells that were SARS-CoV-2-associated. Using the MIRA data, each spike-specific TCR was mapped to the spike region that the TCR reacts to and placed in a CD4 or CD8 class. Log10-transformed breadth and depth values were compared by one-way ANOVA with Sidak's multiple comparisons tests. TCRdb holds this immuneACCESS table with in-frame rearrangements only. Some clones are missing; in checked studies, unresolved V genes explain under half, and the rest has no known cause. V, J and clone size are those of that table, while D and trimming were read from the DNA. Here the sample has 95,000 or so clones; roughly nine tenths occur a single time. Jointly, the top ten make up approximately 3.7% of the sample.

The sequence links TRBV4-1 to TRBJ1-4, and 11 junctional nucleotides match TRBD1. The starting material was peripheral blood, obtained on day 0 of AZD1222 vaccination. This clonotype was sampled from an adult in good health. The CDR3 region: CASSQSGQGDEKLFF. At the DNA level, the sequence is TGCGCCAGCAGCCAGTCGGGACAGGGGGATGAAAAACTGTTTTTT.